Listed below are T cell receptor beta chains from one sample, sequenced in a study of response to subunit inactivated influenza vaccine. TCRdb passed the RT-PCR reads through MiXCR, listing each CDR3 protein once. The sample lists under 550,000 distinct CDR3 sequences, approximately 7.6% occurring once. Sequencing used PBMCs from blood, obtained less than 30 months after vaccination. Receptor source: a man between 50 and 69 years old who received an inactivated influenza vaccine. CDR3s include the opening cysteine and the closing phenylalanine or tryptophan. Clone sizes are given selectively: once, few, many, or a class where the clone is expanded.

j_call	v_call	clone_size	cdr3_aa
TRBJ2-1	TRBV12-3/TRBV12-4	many	CASSLFAEQFF
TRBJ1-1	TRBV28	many	CASSLQGEGTEAFF
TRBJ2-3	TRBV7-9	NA	CASRPGLAATDTQYF
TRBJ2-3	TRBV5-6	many	CASSPWTSEDTQYF
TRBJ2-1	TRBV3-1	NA	CASSQGTGTGEQFF
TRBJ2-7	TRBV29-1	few	CSATGTSGRLSYEQYF
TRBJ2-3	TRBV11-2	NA	CASSPQSGGSTSTDTQYF
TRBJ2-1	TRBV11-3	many	CASSPGGQFPSNEQFF
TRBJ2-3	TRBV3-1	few	CASSAPGTSGSDTQYF
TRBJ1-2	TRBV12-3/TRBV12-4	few	CASTRREFFLSYTF
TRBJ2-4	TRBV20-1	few	CSAREQLAKNIQYF
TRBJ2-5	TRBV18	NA	CASSPAGPKSGETQYF
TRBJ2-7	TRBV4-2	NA	CASGQDLTGGGDYEQYF
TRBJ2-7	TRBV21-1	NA	CASSKDSAHEQYF
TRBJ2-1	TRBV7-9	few	CASSTLAEISYNEQFF
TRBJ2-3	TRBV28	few	CASSAPTSGRSTDTQYF
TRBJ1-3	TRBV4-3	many	CASSQDWRGNTIYF
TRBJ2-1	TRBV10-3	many	CAISESTGRDPYNEQFF
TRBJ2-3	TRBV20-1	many	CSAKGLEEVTDTQYF
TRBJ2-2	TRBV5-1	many	CASSALGQGNTGELFF
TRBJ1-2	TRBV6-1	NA	CASSESRVAGYTF
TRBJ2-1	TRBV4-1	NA	CASSQYSPLAGFKNEQFF
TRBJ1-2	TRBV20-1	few	CSARPPDGYTF
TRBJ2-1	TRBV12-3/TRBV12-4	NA	CASSLEAGVNNEQFF
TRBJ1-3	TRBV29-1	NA	CSVVVDSGNTIYF
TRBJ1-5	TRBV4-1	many	CASSQDHSYSNQPQHF
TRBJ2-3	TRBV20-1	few	CSARGTRGSTDTQYF
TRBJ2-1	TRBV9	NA	CASSALAGGYNEQFF
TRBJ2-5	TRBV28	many	CASSPLWGDKTKETQYF
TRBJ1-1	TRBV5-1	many	CVSSLVRNTEAFF
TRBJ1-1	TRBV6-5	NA	CASSYITRAPNTEAFF
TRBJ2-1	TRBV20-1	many	CSARGGGTFRVEQFF
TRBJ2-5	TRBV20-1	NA	CSARDSTARETQYF
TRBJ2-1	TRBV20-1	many	CSARRRSASYNEQFF
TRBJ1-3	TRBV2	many	CASTTSGNTIYF
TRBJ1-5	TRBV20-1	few	CSARSDREVSNQPQHF
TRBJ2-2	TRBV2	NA	CASMDRSNTGELFF
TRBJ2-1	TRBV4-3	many	CASSQERWTYNEQFF
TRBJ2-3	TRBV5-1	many	CASSLVRTATDTQYF
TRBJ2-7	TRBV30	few	CAWRRDRYEQYF
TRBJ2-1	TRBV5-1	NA	CASSWMVWRISKNEQFF
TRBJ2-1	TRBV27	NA	CASSLQGPLNEQFF
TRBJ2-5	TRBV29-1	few	CSVRPGGRETQYF
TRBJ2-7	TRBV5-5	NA	CASSYGTLGSYEQYF
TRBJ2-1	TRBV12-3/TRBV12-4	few	CASSLSSKDEQFF
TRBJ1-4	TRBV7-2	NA	CASSFRGGAATNEKLFF
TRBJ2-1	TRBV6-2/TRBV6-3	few	CASSYIPGQGSYNEQFF
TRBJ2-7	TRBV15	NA	CATSRDPAASGRAFYEQYF
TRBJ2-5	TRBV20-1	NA	CSARGERTSGSRTQYF
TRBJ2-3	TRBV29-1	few	CSVEEAADTQYF
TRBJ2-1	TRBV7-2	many	CASSLVASGNNEQFF
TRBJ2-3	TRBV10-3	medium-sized	CAISDGTISTDTQYF
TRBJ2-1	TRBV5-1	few	CASSATGTYYNEQFF
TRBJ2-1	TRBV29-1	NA	CSVRGSGRAGNEQFF
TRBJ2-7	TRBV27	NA	CASSLSPRGNRVPEQYF
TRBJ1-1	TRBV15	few	CATSTIQGLNTEAFF
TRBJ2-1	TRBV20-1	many	CSARERPGQGTYNEQFF
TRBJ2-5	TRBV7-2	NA	CASSPMSGGQETQYF